The following is a T cell receptor (beta chain) sequence with its context. No antigen is known for it. Specified treatment: approximately nine-day PBMC culture with coronavirus spike peptide pools or control peptides (ViraFEST assay). This specimen belongs to a study of vaccination and CD4 T cells after COVID-19. Once obtained from cultured CD4+ T cells, the DNA was sequenced using the Oncomine TCR Beta short-read assay. One entry per CDR3 protein, called by TCRdb with MiXCR from the PCR reads. Of approximately 15,000 distinct CDR3 sequences detected, 78% appear once; the ten largest clones hold around 9.5%. The CDR3 spans 14 residues. Between the trimmed V and J ends, which lost 3 bases and 1 base, there was a span of 8 bases. The germline CDR1 and CDR2 sequences are KGHDR and SFDVKD.

The source was CD4+ T cells from blood, cultured in vitro, collected after SARS-CoV-2 vaccination. The rearrangement links TRBV24-1 to TRBJ2-5; D is perhaps TRBD2 (6 bases). The receptor was isolated from a human donor who received a COVID-19 vaccine. CDR3 sequence reads: CATSDAGPQETQYF. The CDR3 DNA follows: TGTGCCACCAGTGATGCGGGGCCCCAAGAGACCCAGTACTTC.